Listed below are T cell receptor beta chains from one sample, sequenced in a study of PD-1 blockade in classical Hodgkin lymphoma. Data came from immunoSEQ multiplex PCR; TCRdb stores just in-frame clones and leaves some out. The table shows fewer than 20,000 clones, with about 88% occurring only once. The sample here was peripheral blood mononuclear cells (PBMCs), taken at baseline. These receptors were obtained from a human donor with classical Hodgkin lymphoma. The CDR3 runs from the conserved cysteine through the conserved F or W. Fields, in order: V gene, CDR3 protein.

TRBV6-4 CASSALGGNTDTQYF
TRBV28 CASRAGQGALEAFF
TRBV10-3 CAISVKGGGTDTGELFF
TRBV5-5 CASSLGQGLYEQYF
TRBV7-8 CASSHDRDEQYF
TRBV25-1 CASSDRHYGYTF
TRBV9 CASSVGLGDGNQPQHF
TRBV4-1 CASSQQGLQPQHF
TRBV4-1 CASSPTGFYGYTF
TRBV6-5 CASSPGLLSYEQYF
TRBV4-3 CASSQDLGSEMNTEAFF
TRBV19 CASSMLPYNQPQHF
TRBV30 CAWDTGGRAQPQHF
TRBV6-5 CASGAGSFRYF
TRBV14 CASSQTGTSRDNEQFF
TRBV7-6 CASSYGGDSYGNTEAFF
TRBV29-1 CSVVIADTQYF